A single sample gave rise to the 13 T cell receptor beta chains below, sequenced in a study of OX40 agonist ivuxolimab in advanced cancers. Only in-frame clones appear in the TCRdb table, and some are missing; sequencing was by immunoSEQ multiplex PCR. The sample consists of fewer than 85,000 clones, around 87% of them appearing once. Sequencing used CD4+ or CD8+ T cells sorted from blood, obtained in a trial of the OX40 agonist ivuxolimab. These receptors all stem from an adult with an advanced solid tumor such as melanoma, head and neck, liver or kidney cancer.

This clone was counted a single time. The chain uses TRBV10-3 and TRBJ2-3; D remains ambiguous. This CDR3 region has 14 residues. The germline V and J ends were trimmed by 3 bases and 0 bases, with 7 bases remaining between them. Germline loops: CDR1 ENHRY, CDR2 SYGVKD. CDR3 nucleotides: TGTGCCATCAGTGACAGGAGCAGCACAGATACGCAGTATTTT. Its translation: CAISDRSSTDTQYF.

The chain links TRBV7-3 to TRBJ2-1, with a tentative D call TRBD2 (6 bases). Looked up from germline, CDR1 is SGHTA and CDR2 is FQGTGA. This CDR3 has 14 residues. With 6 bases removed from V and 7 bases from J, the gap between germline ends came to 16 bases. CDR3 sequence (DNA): TGTGCCAGCAGTCTTTCCGGGAGCGGAAATGAGCAGTTCTTC. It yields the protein CASSLSGSGNEQFF. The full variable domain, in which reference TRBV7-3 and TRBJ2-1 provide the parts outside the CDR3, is GAGVSQTPSNKVTEKGKYVELRCDPISGHTALYWYRQSLGQGPEFLIYFQGTGAADDSGLPNDRFFAVRPEGSVSTLKIQRTERGDSAVYLCASSLSGSGNEQFFGPGTRLTVL.

The CDR3 reads CASSGTYQETQYF. DNA for the CDR3: TGTGCCAGCAGCGGGACTTACCAAGAGACCCAGTACTTC. V usage is TRBV6-5 and J usage is TRBJ2-5, with D perhaps matching TRBD2 (6 bases). CDR1 MNHEY and CDR2 SVGAGI come from the germline V gene. The CDR3 is made up of 13 amino acids. V lost 6 bases and J lost 0, with 8 bases in between.

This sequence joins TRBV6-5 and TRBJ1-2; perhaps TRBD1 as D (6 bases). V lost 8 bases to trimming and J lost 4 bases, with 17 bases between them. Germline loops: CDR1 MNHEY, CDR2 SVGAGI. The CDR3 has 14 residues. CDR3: CASGSDSHIYGYTF. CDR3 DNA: TGTGCCAGCGGTTCGGACAGCCACATCTATGGCTACACCTTC.

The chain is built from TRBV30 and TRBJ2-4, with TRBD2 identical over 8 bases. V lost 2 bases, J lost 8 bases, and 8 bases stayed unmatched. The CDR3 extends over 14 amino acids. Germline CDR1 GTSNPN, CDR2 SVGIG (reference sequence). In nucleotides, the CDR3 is TGTGCCTGGAGTAATGGCGGGGGGAGAGACATTCAGTACTTC. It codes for CAWSNGGGRDIQYF.

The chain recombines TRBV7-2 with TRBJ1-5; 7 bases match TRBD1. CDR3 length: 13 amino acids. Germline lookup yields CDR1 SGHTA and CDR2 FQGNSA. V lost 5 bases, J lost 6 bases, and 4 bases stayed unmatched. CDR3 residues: CASSPRGTQPQHF. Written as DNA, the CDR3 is TGTGCCAGCAGCCCCAGGGGGACTCAGCCCCAGCATTTT.

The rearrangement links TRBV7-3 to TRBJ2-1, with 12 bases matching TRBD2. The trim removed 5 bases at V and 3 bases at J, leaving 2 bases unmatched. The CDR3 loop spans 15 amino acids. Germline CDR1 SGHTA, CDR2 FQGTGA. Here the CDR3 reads CASSVTSGSYNEQFF. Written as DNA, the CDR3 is TGTGCCAGCAGCGTGACTAGCGGGAGCTACAATGAGCAGTTCTTC.

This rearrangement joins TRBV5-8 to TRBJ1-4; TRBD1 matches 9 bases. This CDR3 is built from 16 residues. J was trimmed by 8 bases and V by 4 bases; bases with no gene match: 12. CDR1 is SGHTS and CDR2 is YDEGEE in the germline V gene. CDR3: CASSPGPGQGGEKLFF. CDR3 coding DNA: TGTGCCAGCAGCCCTGGCCCGGGACAGGGTGGGGAAAAACTGTTTTTT. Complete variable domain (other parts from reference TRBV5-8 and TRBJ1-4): EAGVTQSPTHLIKTRGQQATLRCSPISGHTSVYWYQQALGLGLQFLLWYDEGEERNRGNFPPRFSGRQFPNYSSELNVNALELEDSALYLCASSPGPGQGGEKLFFGSGTQLSVL.

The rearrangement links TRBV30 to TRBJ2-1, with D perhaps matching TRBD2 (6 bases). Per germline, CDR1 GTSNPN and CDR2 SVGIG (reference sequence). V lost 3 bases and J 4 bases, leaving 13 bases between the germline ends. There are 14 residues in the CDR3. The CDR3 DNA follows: TGTGCCTGGAGGGCTAGCGCGGGTTACAATGAGCAGTTCTTC. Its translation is CAWRASAGYNEQFF.

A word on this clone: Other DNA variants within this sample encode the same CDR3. CDR3 sequence (DNA): TGTGCCAGCAGTGAGGGGGATCAGCCCCAGCATTTT. Translation: CASSEGDQPQHF. The chain joins TRBV25-1 to TRBJ1-5, with D maybe TRBD1 (5 bases). This CDR3 is built from 12 residues. CDR1 and CDR2 from the germline V gene are MGHDK and SYGVNS. Trimming pared 3 bases from V and 5 bases from J, leaving 5 bases between.

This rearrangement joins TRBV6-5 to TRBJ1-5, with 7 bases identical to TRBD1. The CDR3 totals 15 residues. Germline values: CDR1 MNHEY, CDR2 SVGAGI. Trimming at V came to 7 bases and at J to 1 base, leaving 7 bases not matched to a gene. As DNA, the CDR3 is TGTGCCAGCAAAATCAGGGGGTACAGCAATCAGCCCCAGCATTTT. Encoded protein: CASKIRGYSNQPQHF.

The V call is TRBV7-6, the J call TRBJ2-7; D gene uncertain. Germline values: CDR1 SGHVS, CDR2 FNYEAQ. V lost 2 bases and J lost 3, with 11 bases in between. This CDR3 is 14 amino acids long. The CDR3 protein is CASSLSEVVYEQYF. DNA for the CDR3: TGTGCCAGCAGCTTATCAGAGGTGGTCTACGAGCAGTACTTC.

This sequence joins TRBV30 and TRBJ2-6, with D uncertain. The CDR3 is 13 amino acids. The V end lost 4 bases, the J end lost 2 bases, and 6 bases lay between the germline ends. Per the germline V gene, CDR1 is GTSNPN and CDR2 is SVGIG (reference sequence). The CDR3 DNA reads TGTGCCTGGAAACGGGCTGGGGCCAACGTCCTGACTTTC. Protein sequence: CAWKRAGANVLTF.